The clone carrying this T cell receptor (beta chain) was counted a single time. This sample was included in a study of shared clonotypes between healthy human individuals. Generated by immunoSEQ multiplex PCR, the TCRdb table keeps only in-frame clones and is missing some. The sample yields millions of clones, roughly 94% seen once. The CDR3 has 13 residues. Germline V gives CDR1 MNHEY, CDR2 SVGAGI. The ends were cut back, 6 bases at V and 0 bases at J, with 9 bases in the middle. Terminally differentiated effector memory CD45RA+ cells were excluded from the naive CD8 cells, which were CD45RO-negative and positively selected for CCR7.

The sequence derives from a man aged 18-30 years in good health. Sequencing used naive CD8+ T cells sorted from blood. The gene calls are TRBV6-5 and TRBJ2-7; no clear D. The CDR3 bases are TGTGCCAGCAGATTCCAAAGCTCCTACGAGCAGTACTTC. Translation: CASRFQSSYEQYF.